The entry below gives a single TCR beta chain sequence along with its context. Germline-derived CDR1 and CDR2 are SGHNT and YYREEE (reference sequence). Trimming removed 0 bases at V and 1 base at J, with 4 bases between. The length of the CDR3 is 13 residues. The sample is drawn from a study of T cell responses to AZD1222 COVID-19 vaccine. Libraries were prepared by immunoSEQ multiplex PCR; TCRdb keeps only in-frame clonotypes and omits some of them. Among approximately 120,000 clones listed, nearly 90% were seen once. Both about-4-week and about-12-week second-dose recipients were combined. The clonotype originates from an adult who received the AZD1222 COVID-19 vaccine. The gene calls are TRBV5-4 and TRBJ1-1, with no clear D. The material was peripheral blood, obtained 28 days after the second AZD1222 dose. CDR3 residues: CASSLATNTEAFF. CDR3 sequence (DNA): TGTGCCAGCAGCTTGGCCACGAACACTGAAGCTTTCTTT.